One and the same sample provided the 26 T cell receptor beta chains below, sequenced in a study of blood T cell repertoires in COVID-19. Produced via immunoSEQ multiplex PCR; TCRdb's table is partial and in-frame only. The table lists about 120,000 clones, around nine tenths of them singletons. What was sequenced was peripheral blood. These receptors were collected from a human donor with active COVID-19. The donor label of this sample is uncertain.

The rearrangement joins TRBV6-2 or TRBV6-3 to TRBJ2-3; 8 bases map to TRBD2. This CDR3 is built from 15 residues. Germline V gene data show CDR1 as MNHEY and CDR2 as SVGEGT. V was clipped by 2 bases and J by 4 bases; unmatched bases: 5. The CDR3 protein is CASSYVGLVADTQYF. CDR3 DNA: TGTGCCAGCAGTTACGTGGGACTAGTTGCAGATACGCAGTATTTT.

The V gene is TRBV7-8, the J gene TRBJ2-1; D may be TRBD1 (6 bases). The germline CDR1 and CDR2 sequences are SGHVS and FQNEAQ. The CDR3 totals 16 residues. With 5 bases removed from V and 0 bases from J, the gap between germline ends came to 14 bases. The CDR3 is CASSPRGSSSYNEQFF. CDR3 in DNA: TGTGCCAGCAGCCCCAGGGGATCCAGCTCCTACAATGAGCAGTTCTTC.

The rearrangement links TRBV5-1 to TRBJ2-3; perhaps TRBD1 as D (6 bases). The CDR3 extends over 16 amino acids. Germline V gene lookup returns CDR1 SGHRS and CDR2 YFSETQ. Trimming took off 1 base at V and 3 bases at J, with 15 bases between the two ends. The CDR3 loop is CASSLYPGTLTDTQYF. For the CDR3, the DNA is TGCGCCAGCAGCTTGTATCCGGGGACACTAACAGATACGCAGTATTTT. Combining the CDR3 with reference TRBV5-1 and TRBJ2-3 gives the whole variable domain KAGVTQTPRYLIKTRGQQVTLSCSPISGHRSVSWYQQTPGQGLQFLFEYFSETQRNKGNFPGRFSGRQFSNSRSEMNVSTLELGDSALYLCASSLYPGTLTDTQYFGPGTRLTVL.

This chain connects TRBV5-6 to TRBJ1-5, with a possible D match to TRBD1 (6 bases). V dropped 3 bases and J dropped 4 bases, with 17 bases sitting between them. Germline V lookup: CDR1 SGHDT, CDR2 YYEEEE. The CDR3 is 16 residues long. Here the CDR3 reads CASSSGQDRLNQPQHF. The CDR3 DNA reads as TGTGCCAGCAGCTCGGGCCAGGACAGACTAAATCAGCCCCAGCATTTT.

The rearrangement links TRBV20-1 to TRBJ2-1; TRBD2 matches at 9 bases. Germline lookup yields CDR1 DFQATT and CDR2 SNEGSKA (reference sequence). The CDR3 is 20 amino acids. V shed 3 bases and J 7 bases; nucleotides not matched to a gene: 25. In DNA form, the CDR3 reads TGCAGTGCTAGTAGGGCTGTGGGGTCCCTACTGCGGGGGGGCAAGAATGAGCAGTTCTTC. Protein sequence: CSASRAVGSLLRGGKNEQFF.

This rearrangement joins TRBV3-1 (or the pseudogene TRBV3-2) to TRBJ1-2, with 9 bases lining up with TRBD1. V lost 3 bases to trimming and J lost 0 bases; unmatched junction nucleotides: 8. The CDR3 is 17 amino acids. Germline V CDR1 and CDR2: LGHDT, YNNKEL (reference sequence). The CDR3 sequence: CASSQWDRVISNYGYTF. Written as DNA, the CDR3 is TGTGCCAGCAGCCAGTGGGACAGGGTAATTTCTAACTATGGCTACACCTTC.

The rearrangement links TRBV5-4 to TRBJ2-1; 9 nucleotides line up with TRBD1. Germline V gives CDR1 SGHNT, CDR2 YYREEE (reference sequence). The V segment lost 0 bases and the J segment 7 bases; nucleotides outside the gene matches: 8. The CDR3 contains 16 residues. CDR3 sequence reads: CASSLEPTGGVNEQFF. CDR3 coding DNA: TGTGCCAGCAGCTTGGAGCCCACAGGGGGCGTTAATGAGCAGTTCTTC.

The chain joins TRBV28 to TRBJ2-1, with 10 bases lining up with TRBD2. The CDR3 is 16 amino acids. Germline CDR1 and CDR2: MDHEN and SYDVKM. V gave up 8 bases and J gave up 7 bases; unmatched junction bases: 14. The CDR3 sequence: CASAIAGGFFSNEQFF. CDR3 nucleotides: TGTGCCAGCGCTATAGCGGGGGGCTTTTTTTCTAATGAGCAGTTCTTC.

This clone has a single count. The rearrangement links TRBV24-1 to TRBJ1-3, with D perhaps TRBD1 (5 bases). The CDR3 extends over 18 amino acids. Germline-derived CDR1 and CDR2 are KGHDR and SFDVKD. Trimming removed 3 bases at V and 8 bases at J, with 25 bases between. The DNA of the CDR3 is TGTGCCACCAGTGATCCCATCCGCCGACAGCTTAACGGTGACACCATATATTTT. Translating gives CATSDPIRRQLNGDTIYF.

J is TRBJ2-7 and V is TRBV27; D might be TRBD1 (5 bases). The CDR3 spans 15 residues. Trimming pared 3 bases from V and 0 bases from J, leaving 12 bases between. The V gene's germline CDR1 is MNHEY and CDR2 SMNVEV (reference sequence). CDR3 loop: CASSFSTASSYEQYF. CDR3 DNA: TGTGCCAGCAGTTTCTCGACAGCGAGCTCCTACGAGCAGTACTTC.

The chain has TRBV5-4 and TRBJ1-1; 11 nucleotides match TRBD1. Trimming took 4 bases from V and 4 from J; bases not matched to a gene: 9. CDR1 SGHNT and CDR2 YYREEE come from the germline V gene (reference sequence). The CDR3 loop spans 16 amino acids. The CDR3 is CASSPDRGRSVTEAFF. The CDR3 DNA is TGTGCCAGCAGCCCGGACAGGGGGCGTTCGGTCACTGAAGCTTTCTTT. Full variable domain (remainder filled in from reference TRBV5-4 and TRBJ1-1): ETGVTQSPTHLIKTRGQQVTLRCSSQSGHNTVSWYQQALGQGPQFIFQYYREEENGRGNFPPRFSGLQFPNYSSELNVNALELDDSALYLCASSPDRGRSVTEAFFGQGTRLTVV.

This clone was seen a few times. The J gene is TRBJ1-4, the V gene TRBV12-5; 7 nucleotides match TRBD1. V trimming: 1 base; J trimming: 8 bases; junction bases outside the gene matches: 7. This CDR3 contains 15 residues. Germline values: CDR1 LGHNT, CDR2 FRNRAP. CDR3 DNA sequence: TGTGCTAGTGGTTTGGGACAGGGCATTTACGAAAAACTGTTTTTT. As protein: CASGLGQGIYEKLFF. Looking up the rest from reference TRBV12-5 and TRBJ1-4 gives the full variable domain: DARVTQTPRHKVTEMGQEVTMRCQPILGHNTVFWYRQTMMQGLELLAYFRNRAPLDDSGMPKDRFSAEMPDATLATLKIQPSEPRDSAVYFCASGLGQGIYEKLFFGSGTQLSVL.

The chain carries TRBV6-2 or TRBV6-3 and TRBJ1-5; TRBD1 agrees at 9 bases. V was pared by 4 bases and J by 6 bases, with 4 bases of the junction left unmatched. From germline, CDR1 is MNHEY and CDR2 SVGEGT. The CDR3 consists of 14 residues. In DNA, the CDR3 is TGTGCCAGCAGTTCACGACAGGGGGTTCAGCCCCAGCATTTT. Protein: CASSSRQGVQPQHF.

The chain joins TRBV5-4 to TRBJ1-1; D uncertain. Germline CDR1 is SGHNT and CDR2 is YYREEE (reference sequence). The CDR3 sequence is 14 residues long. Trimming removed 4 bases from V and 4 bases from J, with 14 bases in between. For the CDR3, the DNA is TGTGCCAGCAGCGTAATGGTGGGAGGCACTGAAGCTTTCTTT. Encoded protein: CASSVMVGGTEAFF.

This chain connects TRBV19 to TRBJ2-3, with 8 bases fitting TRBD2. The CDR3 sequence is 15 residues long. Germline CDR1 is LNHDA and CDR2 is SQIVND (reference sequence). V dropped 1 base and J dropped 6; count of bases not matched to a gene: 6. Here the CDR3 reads CASSIGGGPRDTQYF. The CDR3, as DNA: TGTGCCAGTAGTATAGGCGGGGGGCCCAGGGATACGCAGTATTTT. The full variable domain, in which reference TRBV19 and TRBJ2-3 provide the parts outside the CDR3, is DGGITQSPKYLFRKEGQNVTLSCEQNLNHDAMYWYRQDPGQGLRLIYYSQIVNDFQKGDIAEGYSVSREKKESFPLTVTSAQKNPTAFYLCASSIGGGPRDTQYFGPGTRLTVL.

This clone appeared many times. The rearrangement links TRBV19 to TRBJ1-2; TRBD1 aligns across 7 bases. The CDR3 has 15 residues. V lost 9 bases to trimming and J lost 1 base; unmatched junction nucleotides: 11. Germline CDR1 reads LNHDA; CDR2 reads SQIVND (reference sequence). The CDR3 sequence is CASQDRDRLNYGYTF. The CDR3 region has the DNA TGTGCCAGCCAGGATCGGGACAGACTTAACTATGGCTACACCTTC. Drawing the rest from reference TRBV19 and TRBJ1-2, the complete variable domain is DGGITQSPKYLFRKEGQNVTLSCEQNLNHDAMYWYRQDPGQGLRLIYYSQIVNDFQKGDIAEGYSVSREKKESFPLTVTSAQKNPTAFYLCASQDRDRLNYGYTFGSGTRLTVV.

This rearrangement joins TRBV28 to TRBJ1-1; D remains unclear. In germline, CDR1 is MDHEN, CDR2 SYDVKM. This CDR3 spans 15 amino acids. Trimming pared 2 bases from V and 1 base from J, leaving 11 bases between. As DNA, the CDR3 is TGTGCCAGCAGTTTACCTGCAGTCACGAACACTGAAGCTTTCTTT. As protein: CASSLPAVTNTEAFF.

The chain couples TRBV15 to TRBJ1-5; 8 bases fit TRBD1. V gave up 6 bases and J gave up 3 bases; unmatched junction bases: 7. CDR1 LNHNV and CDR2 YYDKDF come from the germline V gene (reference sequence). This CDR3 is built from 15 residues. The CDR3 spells CATSQGAHTNQPQHF. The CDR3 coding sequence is TGTGCCACCAGTCAGGGGGCCCATACCAATCAGCCCCAGCATTTT.

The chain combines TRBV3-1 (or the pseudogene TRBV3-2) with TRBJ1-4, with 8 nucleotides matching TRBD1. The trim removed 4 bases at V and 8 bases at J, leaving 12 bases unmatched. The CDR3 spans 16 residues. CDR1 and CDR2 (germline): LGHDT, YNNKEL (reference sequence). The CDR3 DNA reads TGTGCCAGCAGCCTAAACAAGGACAGGGTTGGAGAAAAACTGTTTTTT. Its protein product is CASSLNKDRVGEKLFF.

The CDR3, as DNA: TGTGCCAGCAGTTACTCGGGGACAGGGGCCGGCTACACCTTC. It yields the protein CASSYSGTGAGYTF. This rearrangement joins TRBV6-5 to TRBJ1-2, with 10 bases that match TRBD1. This CDR3 spans 14 amino acids. Germline V gene data show CDR1 as MNHEY and CDR2 as SVGAGI. V was clipped by 0 bases and J by 8 bases; unmatched bases: 3.

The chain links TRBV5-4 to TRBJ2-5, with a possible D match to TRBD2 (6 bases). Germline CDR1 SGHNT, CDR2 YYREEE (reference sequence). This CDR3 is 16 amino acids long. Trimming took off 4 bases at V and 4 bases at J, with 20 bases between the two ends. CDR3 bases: TGTGCCAGCAGCCTATCCTGGGGAGGAACAAGAGAGACCCAGTACTTC. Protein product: CASSLSWGGTRETQYF.

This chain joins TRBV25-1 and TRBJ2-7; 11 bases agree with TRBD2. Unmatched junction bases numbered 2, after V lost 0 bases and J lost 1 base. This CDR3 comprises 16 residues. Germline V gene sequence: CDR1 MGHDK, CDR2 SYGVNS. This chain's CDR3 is CASSEYTSGGSYEQYF. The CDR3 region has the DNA TGTGCCAGCAGTGAATACACTAGCGGGGGTTCCTACGAGCAGTACTTC.

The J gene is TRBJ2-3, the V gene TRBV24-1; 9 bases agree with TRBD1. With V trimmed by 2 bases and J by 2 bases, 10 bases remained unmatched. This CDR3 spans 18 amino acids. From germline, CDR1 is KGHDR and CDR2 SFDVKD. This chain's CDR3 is CATSDSVTDRGFTDTQYF. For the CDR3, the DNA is TGTGCCACCAGTGATTCCGTCACCGACAGGGGGTTCACAGATACGCAGTATTTT.

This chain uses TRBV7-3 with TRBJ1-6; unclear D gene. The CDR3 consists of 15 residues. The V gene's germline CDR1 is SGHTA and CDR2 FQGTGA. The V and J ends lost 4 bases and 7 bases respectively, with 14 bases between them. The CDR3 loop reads CASSSSGQRNSPLHF. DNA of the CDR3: TGTGCCAGCAGCTCCTCAGGCCAGAGAAATTCACCCCTCCACTTT.

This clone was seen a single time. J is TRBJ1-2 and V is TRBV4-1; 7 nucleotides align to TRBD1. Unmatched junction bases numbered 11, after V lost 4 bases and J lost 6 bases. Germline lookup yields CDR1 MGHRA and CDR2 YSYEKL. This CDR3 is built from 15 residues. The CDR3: CASSLGTAKGNGYTF. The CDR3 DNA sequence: TGCGCCAGCAGCCTCGGGACAGCCAAAGGTAATGGCTACACCTTC.

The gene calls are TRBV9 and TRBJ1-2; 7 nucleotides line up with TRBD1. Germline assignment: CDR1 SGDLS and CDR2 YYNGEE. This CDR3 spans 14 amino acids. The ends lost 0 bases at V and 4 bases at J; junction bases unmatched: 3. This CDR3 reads CASSVDSGGYGYTF. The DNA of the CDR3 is TGTGCCAGCAGCGTAGATTCAGGGGGCTATGGCTACACCTTC.